Listed below are T cell receptor beta chains from one sample, sequenced in a study of blood T cells in healthy people across ages. One entry per CDR3 protein results from TCRdb running MiXCR on the 5' RACE reads. The sample gives 550,000 to 750,000 distinct CDR3 sequences, under 25% of which show up once; 3.6% is in the top ten. Material: blood. The receptors come from a man in his 70s in good health. The CDR3 runs from the conserved cysteine through the conserved F or W. The D gene is left open where the match is weak. Not every row has a clone size; where given, it reads once, few, many or a size class.

CSAKTGGGYTF TGCAGCGCCAAGACAGGCGGGGGCTACACCTTC TRBJ1-2 - many TRBV29-1
CASSQIRDRGSYEQYF TGTGCCAGCAGTCAAATCCGGGACAGGGGGTCCTACGAGCAGTACTTC TRBJ2-7 TRBD1 - TRBV6-1
CASRERGSGANVLTF TGTGCCAGTAGAGAGAGGGGTTCAGGGGCCAACGTCCTGACTTTC TRBJ2-6 - - TRBV19
CASSVGGYATEAFF TGTGCCAGCAGCGTAGGAGGGTACGCCACTGAAGCTTTCTTT TRBJ1-1 - - TRBV9
CASSVVGVFDNEQFF TGTGCCAGCAGTGTTGTGGGGGTGTTCGACAATGAGCAGTTCTTC TRBJ2-1 - few TRBV6-1
CASSLGRDRGYGYTF TGTGCCAGCAGCTTGGGCCGGGACAGGGGATATGGCTACACCTTC TRBJ1-2 TRBD1 - TRBV7-6
CSAAPGQGVDNEQFF TGCAGTGCTGCACCGGGACAGGGTGTAGACAATGAGCAGTTCTTC TRBJ2-1 TRBD1 once TRBV20-1
CASSELSETQYF TGTGCCAGCAGTGAGTTGTCGGAGACCCAGTACTTC TRBJ2-5 - few TRBV6-1
CASSLGGTGGRATNEKLFF TGTGCCAGCAGTTTGGGGGGGACAGGGGGTCGGGCAACTAATGAAAAACTGTTTTTT TRBJ1-4 TRBD1 - TRBV12-3/TRBV12-4
CASSEELGYEQYF TGTGCCAGCAGTGAAGAGCTGGGCTACGAGCAGTACTTC TRBJ2-7 - - TRBV2
CASSVVAGGETQYF TGTGCCAGCAGCGTAGTGGCAGGAGGGGAGACCCAGTACTTC TRBJ2-5 - few TRBV9
CASRAPGSYEQYF TGTGCCAGCAGAGCCCCCGGATCCTACGAGCAGTACTTC TRBJ2-7 - - TRBV6-5
CASSPGGDASTDTQYF TGCGCCAGCAGCCCAGGCGGGGACGCCAGCACAGATACGCAGTATTTT TRBJ2-3 - - TRBV5-1
CASSPGWGYEQYF TGTGCCAGCAGCCCCGGGTGGGGTTACGAGCAGTACTTC TRBJ2-7 - - TRBV7-9